This T cell receptor beta chain was found in a study of blood T cell repertoires in COVID-19. Turning to the study itself: From the United States, Italy and Spain came samples of acute and convalescent COVID-19. In each case, the material was cDNA or gDNA derived from T cells, B-cell-depleted T cells, or PBMCs.

In the authors' workflow: Estimation of nucleated cell counts relied on the amplification of reference gene primers. Profiling relied on immunoSEQ multiplex PCR, and the TCRdb table lists in-frame clones only, not all of them. That table is the source of V, J and clone size, and D and trimming were worked out from the DNA. This sample yields a few hundred thousand clones, of which 86% are seen a single time; around 2% belongs to the top ten. Germline lookup yields CDR1 SGHTA and CDR2 FQGNSA. This CDR3 has 17 residues. Deletions cut 2 bases from V and 2 bases from J, with 18 bases between. Sequences were obtained from peripheral blood. The V gene is TRBV7-2, the J gene TRBJ1-2, with D perhaps TRBD1 (6 bases). This receptor was identified in a man between 25 and 39 years old who had recovered from COVID-19. The CDR3 loop is CASSLTRGNQGNYGYTF. Here the CDR3 DNA reads TGTGCCAGCAGCTTAACAAGGGGGAATCAAGGGAACTATGGCTACACCTTC.